Below are 6 T cell receptor beta chains sequenced from a single sample in a study of cytomegalovirus exposure and HLA in healthy donors. PCR was performed using 60 Vbeta and 13 Jbeta primers. Libraries were prepared by immunoSEQ multiplex PCR; TCRdb keeps only in-frame clonotypes and omits some of them. The sample yields about 200,000 clones, 65% to 90% seen once. The sequenced sample consisted of PBMCs. These receptors came from a woman in her forties or fifties in good health and CMV-seronegative.

This clone was counted once. The chain couples TRBV9 to TRBJ2-1; TRBD2 aligns across 10 bases. The J segment lost 6 bases and the V segment lost 4 bases, leaving 13 bases of the junction unmatched. Germline loops: CDR1 SGDLS, CDR2 YYNGEE. The CDR3 runs 17 residues. The CDR3 DNA is TGTGCCAGCAGCCCAAGACAGGGGTCTAGCGGGAGCAATGAGCAGTTCTTC. This codes for CASSPRQGSSGSNEQFF.

V usage is TRBV28 and J usage is TRBJ2-1; D gene uncertain. Looked up from germline, CDR1 is MDHEN and CDR2 is SYDVKM. The CDR3 sequence is 12 residues long. Trimming cost V 6 bases and J 7 bases, with 10 bases left between them. The CDR3: CASSVLSNEQFF. CDR3 nucleotides: TGTGCCAGCAGCGTCCTCTCGAATGAGCAGTTCTTC.

The chain has TRBV18 and TRBJ1-4; D unresolved. The V and J ends lost 2 bases and 0 bases respectively, with 13 bases between them. The CDR3 totals 17 residues. Germline V lookup: CDR1 KGHSH, CDR2 LQKENI. Here the CDR3 DNA reads TGTGCCAGCTCACCATCTGGCGGGTGGGCAACTAATGAAAAACTGTTTTTT. Protein: CASSPSGGWATNEKLFF. The full variable domain, in which reference TRBV18 and TRBJ1-4 provide the parts outside the CDR3, is NAGVMQNPRHLVRRRGQEARLRCSPMKGHSHVYWYRQLPEEGLKFMVYLQKENIIDESGMPKERFSAEFPKEGPSILRIQQVVRGDSAAYFCASSPSGGWATNEKLFFGSGTQLSVL.

The rearrangement links TRBV6-5 to TRBJ2-3; D may be TRBD1 (6 bases). Deletions cut 4 bases from V and 4 bases from J, with 15 bases between. Looked up from germline, CDR1 is MNHEY and CDR2 is SVGAGI. The CDR3 loop spans 15 amino acids. For the CDR3, the DNA is TGTGCCAGCAGTTCTCAGAGGGGGACATCAGATACGCAGTATTTT. This gives the protein CASSSQRGTSDTQYF.

The chain combines TRBV27 with TRBJ2-7, with D possibly matching TRBD1 (6 bases). Germline CDR1 MNHEY, CDR2 SMNVEV (reference sequence). The CDR3 has 13 amino acids. The ends were cut back, 5 bases at V and 3 bases at J, with 11 bases in the middle. CDR3 protein: CASSPMTGYEQYF. CDR3 sequence (DNA): TGTGCCAGCAGTCCGATGACAGGCTACGAGCAGTACTTC.

As concerns this clone: In the same sample, other DNA sequences code for this CDR3. This chain links TRBV5-1 with TRBJ1-2, with TRBD1 matching over 8 bases. The CDR3 covers 14 residues. The V and J ends lost 0 bases and 6 bases, in that order; junction bases with no gene match: 4. Germline V gives CDR1 SGHRS, CDR2 YFSETQ. CDR3 in amino acids: CASSLARTGHGYTF. The CDR3 DNA reads as TGCGCCAGCAGCTTGGCACGGACAGGGCATGGCTACACCTTC.